This T cell receptor (beta chain) is from a study of blood T cell repertoires in COVID-19. The overall study: Samples of COVID-19 (acute and convalescent) were obtained from the United States, Italy and Spain. The cDNA or gDNA used as material had been derived from T cells, B-cell-depleted T cells, or PBMCs.

Residents of about two dozen US areas, aged about 18 to 89 years, made up the participants. Among Cohort 3 donors, those recovered had two negative PCRs, clearance, or symptom resolution. V was cut by 0 bases and J by 7 bases, with 15 bases left in between. The V gene's germline CDR1 is MNHNS and CDR2 SASEGT. This CDR3 is built from 16 residues. Using immunoSEQ multiplex PCR, the repertoire was profiled, and TCRdb retains in-frame clones only, with some absent. The repertoire holds some 350,000 clones, with about 90% as singletons. This receptor was taken from a woman in her thirties who had recovered from COVID-19. Source material: PBMCs or T cells enriched from blood (not recorded which). The rearrangement links TRBV6-1 to TRBJ1-4; D is undetermined. The CDR3 sequence: CASSEALRGLGEKLFF. Here the CDR3 DNA reads TGTGCCAGCAGTGAAGCGCTTCGTGGGCTTGGTGAAAAACTGTTTTTT.